Included here is one T cell receptor beta chain sequence, with context. Some clones are missing from TCRdb's copy, which holds only in-frame ones; the method was immunoSEQ multiplex PCR. The data contain 80,000 to 90,000 clones, over 80% of them singletons. Trimming stripped 4 bases from V and 0 bases from J, with 9 bases between. From germline, CDR1 is ENHRY and CDR2 SYGVKD. There are 14 residues in the CDR3. The data originate from a study of T cells after somatic rescue of genetic block. This TCR was sampled from a woman between 18 and 29 years old. The sequencing input was peripheral blood mononuclear cells (PBMCs). The chain recombines TRBV10-3 with TRBJ1-1; D gene unclear. This chain's CDR3 is CAISGTGMNTEAFF. The CDR3 DNA reads TGTGCCATCAGTGGGACCGGTATGAACACTGAAGCTTTCTTT.